The 5 T cell receptor beta chains below were found in one sample sequenced in a study of blood T cell repertoires in COVID-19. TCRdb's table, derived via immunoSEQ multiplex PCR, lists solely in-frame clones and lacks some. The table lists a few hundred thousand clones, just under 85% of them singletons. Input material: peripheral blood. Receptors originate from an elderly man with acute or convalescent COVID-19.

CDR3 sequence: CASSPSASGSYEQYF. The CDR3 region has the DNA TGTGCCAGCTCACCATCCGCTAGCGGGAGCTACGAGCAGTACTTC. The V gene is TRBV18, the J gene TRBJ2-7; 10 bases match TRBD2. Trimming cost V 2 bases and J 3 bases; bases outside gene matches: 4. The CDR3 is 15 amino acids. In germline, CDR1 is KGHSH, CDR2 LQKENI. Filled out from reference TRBV18 and TRBJ2-7, the complete variable domain reads NAGVMQNPRHLVRRRGQEARLRCSPMKGHSHVYWYRQLPEEGLKFMVYLQKENIIDESGMPKERFSAEFPKEGPSILRIQQVVRGDSAAYFCASSPSASGSYEQYFGPGTRLTVT.

This clone was observed a single time. The chain carries TRBV7-8 and TRBJ1-1; 10 nucleotides line up with TRBD1. The CDR3 runs to 16 residues. V gave up 5 bases and J gave up 9 bases; unmatched junction bases: 15. The germline V gene encodes CDR1 SGHVS and CDR2 FQNEAQ. CDR3 residues: CASSAEGQGKGLKAFF. The CDR3 bases are TGTGCCAGCAGCGCGGAGGGACAGGGGAAAGGCCTGAAAGCTTTCTTT. The full variable domain, with the rest looked up from reference TRBV7-8 and TRBJ1-1, is GAGVSQSPRYKVAKRGQDVALRCDPISGHVSLFWYQQALGQGPEFLTYFQNEAQLDKSGLPSDRFFAERPEGSVSTLKIQRTQQEDSAVYLCASSAEGQGKGLKAFFGQGTRLTVV.

V gene TRBV7-2 combines with J gene TRBJ1-5; D might be TRBD1 (6 bases). With 1 base removed from V and 4 bases from J, the gap between germline ends came to 11 bases. Germline CDR1 is SGHTA and CDR2 is FQGNSA. The CDR3 totals 15 residues. CDR3 DNA: TGTGCCAGCAGCTTAGGAGGACAGACGAATCAGCCCCAGCATTTT. It yields the protein CASSLGGQTNQPQHF.

The chain carries TRBV28 and TRBJ1-3; 8 bases fit TRBD1. The CDR3 loop spans 16 amino acids. J lost 2 bases, V lost 4 bases, and 7 bases had no gene match. In germline, CDR1 is MDHEN, CDR2 SYDVKM. In DNA, the CDR3 is TGTGCCAGCAGTTCCCCCACAGGGGGAACTGGAAACACCATATATTTT. The encoded protein is CASSSPTGGTGNTIYF.

This clone has only one observation. V gene TRBV6-5 combines with J gene TRBJ1-2; 7 bases line up with TRBD1. V shed 6 bases, J shed 2 bases, and the junction held 3 bases outside the gene matches. Germline V gene lookup returns CDR1 MNHEY and CDR2 SVGAGI. The CDR3 length is 13 residues. In nucleotides, the CDR3 is TGTGCCAGCAGAGGGACAGAAAACTATGGCTACACCTTC. Translated, it gives CASRGTENYGYTF.